This TCR beta chain was sequenced in a study of blood T cell repertoires in COVID-19. As for the study in general: The United States, Italy and Spain supplied acute and convalescent COVID-19 samples.

The table came from immunoSEQ multiplex PCR; TCRdb's copy has only in-frame clones and leaves some out. The sample yields about 210,000 clones, roughly four fifths seen once. The CDR3 extends over 13 amino acids. Germline-derived CDR1 and CDR2 are LNHDA and SQIVND (reference sequence). Trimming cost V 3 bases and J 4 bases, with 7 bases left between them. The sequenced sample was peripheral blood. The sequence was collected from a woman in her forties with acute or convalescent COVID-19. The V call is TRBV19, the J call TRBJ1-5; D is unresolved. CDR3: CASSMFVNQPQHF. CDR3 nucleotides: TGTGCCAGTAGTATGTTCGTAAATCAGCCCCAGCATTTT. The full variable domain, completed using reference TRBV19 and TRBJ1-5, is DGGITQSPKYLFRKEGQNVTLSCEQNLNHDAMYWYRQDPGQGLRLIYYSQIVNDFQKGDIAEGYSVSREKKESFPLTVTSAQKNPTAFYLCASSMFVNQPQHFGDGTRLSIL.